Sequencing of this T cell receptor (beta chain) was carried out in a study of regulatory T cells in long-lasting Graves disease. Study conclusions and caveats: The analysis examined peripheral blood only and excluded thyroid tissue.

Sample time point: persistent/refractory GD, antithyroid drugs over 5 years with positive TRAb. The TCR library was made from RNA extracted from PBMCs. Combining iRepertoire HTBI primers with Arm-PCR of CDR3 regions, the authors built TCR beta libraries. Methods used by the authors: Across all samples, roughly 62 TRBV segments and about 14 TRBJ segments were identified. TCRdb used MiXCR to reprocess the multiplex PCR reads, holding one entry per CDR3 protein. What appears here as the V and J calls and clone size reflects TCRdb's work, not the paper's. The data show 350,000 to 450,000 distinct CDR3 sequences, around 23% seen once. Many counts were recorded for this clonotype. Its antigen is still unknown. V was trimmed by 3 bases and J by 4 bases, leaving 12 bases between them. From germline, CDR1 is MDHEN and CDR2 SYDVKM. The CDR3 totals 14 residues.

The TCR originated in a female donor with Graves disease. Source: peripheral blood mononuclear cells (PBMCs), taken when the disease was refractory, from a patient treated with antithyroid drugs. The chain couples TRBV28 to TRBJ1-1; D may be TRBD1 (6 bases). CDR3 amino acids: CASSLGAPGTEAFF. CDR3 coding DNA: TGTGCCAGCAGTTTGGGGGCCCCGGGCACTGAAGCTTTCTTT. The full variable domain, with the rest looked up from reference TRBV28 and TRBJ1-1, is DVKVTQSSRYLVKRTGEKVFLECVQDMDHENMFWYRQDPGLGLRLIYFSYDVKMKEKGDIPEGYSVSREKKERFSLILESASTNQTSMYLCASSLGAPGTEAFFGQGTRLTVV.